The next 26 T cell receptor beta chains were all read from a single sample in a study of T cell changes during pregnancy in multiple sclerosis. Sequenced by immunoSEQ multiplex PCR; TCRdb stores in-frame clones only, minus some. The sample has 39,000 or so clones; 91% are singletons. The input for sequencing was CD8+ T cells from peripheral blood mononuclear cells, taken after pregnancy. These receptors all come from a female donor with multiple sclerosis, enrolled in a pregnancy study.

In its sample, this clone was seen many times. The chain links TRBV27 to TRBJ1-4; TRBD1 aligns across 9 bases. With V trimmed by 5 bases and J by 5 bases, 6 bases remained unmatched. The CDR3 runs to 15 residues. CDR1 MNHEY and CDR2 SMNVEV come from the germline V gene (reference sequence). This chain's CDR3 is CASSAGTGMNEKLFF. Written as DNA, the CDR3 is TGTGCCAGCAGTGCCGGGACAGGGATGAATGAAAAACTGTTTTTT.

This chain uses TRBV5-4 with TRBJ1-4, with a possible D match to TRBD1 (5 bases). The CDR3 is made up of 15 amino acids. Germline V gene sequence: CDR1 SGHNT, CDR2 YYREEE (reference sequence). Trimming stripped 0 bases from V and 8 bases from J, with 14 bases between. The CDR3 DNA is TGTGCCAGCAGCTTGGGTGGGGCTAAGTACGAAAAACTGTTTTTT. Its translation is CASSLGGAKYEKLFF.

CDR3 protein: CATSREGLAGEADTQYF. CDR3 bases: TGTGCCACCAGCAGGGAGGGACTAGCGGGAGAAGCAGATACGCAGTATTTT. V and J are TRBV15 and TRBJ2-3; 14 positions agree with TRBD2. This CDR3 contains 17 residues. V was pared by 3 bases and J by 4 bases, with 6 bases of the junction left unmatched. CDR1 is LNHNV and CDR2 is YYDKDF in the germline V gene (reference sequence).

The CDR3 nucleotides are TGTGCCAGCAGCGTCAAACTAGCGGGAGGCGGAAACACCGGGGAGCTGTTTTTT. Encoded protein: CASSVKLAGGGNTGELFF. This rearrangement joins TRBV9 to TRBJ2-2; 12 bases match TRBD2. Trimming at V came to 2 bases and at J to 2 bases, leaving 7 bases not matched to a gene. Germline V gene data show CDR1 as SGDLS and CDR2 as YYNGEE. The length of the CDR3 is 18 residues.

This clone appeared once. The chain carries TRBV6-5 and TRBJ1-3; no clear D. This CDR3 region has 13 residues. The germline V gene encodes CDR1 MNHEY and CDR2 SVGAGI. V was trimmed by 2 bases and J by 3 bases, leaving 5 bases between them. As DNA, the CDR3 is TGTGCCAGCAGTTACGGCCGTGGAAACACCATATATTTT. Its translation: CASSYGRGNTIYF.

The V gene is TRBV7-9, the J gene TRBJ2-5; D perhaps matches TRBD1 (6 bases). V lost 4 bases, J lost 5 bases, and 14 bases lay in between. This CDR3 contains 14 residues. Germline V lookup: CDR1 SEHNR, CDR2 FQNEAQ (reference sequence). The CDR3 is CASSSYREKETQYF. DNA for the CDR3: TGTGCCAGCAGCTCATACAGGGAGAAGGAGACCCAGTACTTC.

CDR3 DNA: TGTGCCAGCAGCTCTGGGACAGGGTATGAGCAGTTCTTC. Translation: CASSSGTGYEQFF. V gene TRBV7-2 combines with J gene TRBJ2-1; 9 bases are shared with TRBD1. Losses at the gene ends were 4 bases for V and 8 bases for J; bases not matched to a gene: 3. The CDR3 is 13 residues long. The germline V gene has CDR1 SGHTA and CDR2 FQGNSA.

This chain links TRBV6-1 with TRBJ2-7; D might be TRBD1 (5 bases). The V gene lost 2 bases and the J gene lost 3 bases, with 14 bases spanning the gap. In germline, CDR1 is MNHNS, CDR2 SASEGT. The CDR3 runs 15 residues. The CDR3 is CASSERGQGDYEQYF. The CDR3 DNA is TGTGCCAGCAGTGAAAGGGGCCAGGGCGACTACGAGCAGTACTTC.

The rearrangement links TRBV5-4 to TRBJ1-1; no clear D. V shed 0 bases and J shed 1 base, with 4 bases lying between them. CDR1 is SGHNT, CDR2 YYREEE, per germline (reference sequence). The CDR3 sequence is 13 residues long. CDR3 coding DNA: TGTGCCAGCAGCTTGGGGAGGAACACTGAAGCTTTCTTT. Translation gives CASSLGRNTEAFF.

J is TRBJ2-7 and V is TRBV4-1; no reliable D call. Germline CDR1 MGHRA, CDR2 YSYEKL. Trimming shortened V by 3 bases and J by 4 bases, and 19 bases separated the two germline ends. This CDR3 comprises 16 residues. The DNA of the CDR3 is TGCGCCAGCAGCCAGACGATCGAGACACCTTCTTACGAGCAGTACTTC. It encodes CASSQTIETPSYEQYF.

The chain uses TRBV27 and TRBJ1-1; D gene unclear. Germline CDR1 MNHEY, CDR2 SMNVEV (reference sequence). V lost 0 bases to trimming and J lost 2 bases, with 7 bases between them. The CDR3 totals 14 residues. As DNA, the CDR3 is TGTGCCAGCAGTTTATCGCGAAAAAACACTGAAGCTTTCTTT. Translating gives CASSLSRKNTEAFF.

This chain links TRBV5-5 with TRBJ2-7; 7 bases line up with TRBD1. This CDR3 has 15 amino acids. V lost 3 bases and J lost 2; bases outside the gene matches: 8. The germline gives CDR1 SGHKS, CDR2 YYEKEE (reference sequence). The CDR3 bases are TGTGCCAGCAGCTCGGCCGACAGGGCCCCCTACGAGCAGTACTTC. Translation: CASSSADRAPYEQYF.

CDR3 DNA sequence: TGTGCCAGCAGCCAAGAGTTCGCGGGGGGCCCCTACAATGAGCAGTTCTTC. Translating gives CASSQEFAGGPYNEQFF. This rearrangement joins TRBV4-2 to TRBJ2-1, with TRBD2 matching over 8 bases. Germline lookup yields CDR1 LGHNA and CDR2 YNFKEQ. The trim removed 0 bases at V and 2 bases at J, leaving 6 bases unmatched. The CDR3 spans 17 residues.

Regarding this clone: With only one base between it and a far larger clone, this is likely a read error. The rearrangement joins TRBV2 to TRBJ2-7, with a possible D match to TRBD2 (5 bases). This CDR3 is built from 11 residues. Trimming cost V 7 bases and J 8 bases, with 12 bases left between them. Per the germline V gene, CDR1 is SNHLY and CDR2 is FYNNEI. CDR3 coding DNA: TGTGCCAGCATCCGGGATTACAAGCAGTACTTC. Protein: CASIRDYKQYF.

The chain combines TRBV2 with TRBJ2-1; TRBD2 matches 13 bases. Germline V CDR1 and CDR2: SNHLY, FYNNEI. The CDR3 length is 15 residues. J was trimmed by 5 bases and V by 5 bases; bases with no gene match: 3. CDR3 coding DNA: TGTGCCAGCAGTCCTGGACTAGCGGGAGACAATGAGCAGTTCTTC. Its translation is CASSPGLAGDNEQFF.

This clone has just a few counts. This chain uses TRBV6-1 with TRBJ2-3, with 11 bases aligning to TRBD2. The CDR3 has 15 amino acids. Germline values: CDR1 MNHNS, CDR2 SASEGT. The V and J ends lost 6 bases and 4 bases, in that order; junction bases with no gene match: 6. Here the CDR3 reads CASSELAGDSDTQYF. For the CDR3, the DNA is TGTGCCAGCAGCGAACTAGCGGGGGACTCAGATACGCAGTATTTT.

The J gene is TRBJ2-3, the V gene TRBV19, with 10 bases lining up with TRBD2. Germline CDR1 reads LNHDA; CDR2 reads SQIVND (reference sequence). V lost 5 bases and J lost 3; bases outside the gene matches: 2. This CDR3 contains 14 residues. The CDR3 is CASSAAGGTDTQYF. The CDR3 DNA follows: TGTGCCAGTAGTGCAGCGGGAGGGACAGATACGCAGTATTTT. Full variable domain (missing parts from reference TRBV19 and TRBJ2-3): DGGITQSPKYLFRKEGQNVTLSCEQNLNHDAMYWYRQDPGQGLRLIYYSQIVNDFQKGDIAEGYSVSREKKESFPLTVTSAQKNPTAFYLCASSAAGGTDTQYFGPGTRLTVL.

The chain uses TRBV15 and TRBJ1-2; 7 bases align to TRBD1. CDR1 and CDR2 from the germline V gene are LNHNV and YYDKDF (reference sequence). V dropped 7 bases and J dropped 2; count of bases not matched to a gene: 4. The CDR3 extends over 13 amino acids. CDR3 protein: CATKTTGNYGYTF. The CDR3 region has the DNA TGTGCCACCAAAACGACAGGGAACTATGGCTACACCTTC.

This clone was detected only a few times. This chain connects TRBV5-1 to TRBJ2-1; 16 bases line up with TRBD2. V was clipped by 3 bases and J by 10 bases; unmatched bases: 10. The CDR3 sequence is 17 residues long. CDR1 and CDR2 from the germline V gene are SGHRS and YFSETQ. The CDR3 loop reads CASSSPGTSGRAKEQFF. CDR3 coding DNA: TGCGCCAGCAGCTCCCCAGGGACTAGCGGGAGGGCCAAGGAGCAGTTCTTC.

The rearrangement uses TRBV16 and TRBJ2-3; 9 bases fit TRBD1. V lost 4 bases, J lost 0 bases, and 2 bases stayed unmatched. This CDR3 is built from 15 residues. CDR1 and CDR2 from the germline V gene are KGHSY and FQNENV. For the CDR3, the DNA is TGTGCCAGCAGCCTTGGACAGGGGAGCACAGATACGCAGTATTTT. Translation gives CASSLGQGSTDTQYF.

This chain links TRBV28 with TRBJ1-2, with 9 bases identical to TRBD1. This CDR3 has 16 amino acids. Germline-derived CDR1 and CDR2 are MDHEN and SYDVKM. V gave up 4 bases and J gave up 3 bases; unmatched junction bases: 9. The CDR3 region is CASSWDREWMHYGYTF. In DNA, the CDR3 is TGTGCCAGCAGTTGGGACAGGGAGTGGATGCACTATGGCTACACCTTC.

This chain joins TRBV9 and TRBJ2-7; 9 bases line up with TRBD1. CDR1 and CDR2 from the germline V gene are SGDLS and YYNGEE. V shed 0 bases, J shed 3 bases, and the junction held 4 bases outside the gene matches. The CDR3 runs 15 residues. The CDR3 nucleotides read TGTGCCAGCAGCGTAGAAGGACAGGGGAACTACGAGCAGTACTTC. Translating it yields CASSVEGQGNYEQYF.

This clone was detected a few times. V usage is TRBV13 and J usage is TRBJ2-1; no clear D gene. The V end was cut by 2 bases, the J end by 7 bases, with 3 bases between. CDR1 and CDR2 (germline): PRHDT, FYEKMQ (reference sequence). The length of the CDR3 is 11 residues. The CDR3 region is CASSLYNEQFF. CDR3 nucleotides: TGTGCCAGCAGCTTATATAATGAGCAGTTCTTC.

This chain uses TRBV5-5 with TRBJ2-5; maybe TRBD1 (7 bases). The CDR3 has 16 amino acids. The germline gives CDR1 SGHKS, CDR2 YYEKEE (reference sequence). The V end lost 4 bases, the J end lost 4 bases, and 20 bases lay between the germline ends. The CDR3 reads CASSAGDREARETQYF. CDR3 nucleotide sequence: TGTGCCAGCAGCGCGGGTGACAGGGAGGCGAGAGAGACCCAGTACTTC.

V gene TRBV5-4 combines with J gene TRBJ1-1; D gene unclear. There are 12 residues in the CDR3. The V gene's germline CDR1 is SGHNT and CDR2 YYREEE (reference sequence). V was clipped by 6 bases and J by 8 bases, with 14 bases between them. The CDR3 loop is CASKINGREAFF. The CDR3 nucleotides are TGTGCCAGCAAGATAAATGGCAGGGAAGCTTTCTTT.

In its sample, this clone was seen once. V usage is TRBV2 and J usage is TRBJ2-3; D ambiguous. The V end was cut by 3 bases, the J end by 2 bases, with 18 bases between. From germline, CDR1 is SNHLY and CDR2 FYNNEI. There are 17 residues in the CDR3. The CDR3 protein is CASSDPDSHYFTDTQYF. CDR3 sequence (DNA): TGTGCCAGCAGTGATCCCGACTCGCACTACTTCACAGATACGCAGTATTTT.